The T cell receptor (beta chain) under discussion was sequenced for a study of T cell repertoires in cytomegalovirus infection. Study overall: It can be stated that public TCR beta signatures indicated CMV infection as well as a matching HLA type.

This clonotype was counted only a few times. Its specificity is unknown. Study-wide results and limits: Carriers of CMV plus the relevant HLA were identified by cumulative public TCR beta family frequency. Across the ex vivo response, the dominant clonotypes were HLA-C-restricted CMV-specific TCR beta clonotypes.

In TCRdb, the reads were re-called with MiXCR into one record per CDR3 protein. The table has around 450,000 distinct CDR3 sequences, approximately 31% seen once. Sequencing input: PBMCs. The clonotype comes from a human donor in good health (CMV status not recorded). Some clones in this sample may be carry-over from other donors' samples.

Here the CDR3 DNA reads TGTGCCAGCAGCTTAGACACAGGGGTGAGGGGAGCTTTCTTT. Encoded protein: CASSLDTGVRGAFF. This rearrangement joins TRBV7-2 to TRBJ1-1, with TRBD1 matching over 7 bases. V shed 1 base, J shed 10 bases, and the junction held 9 bases outside the gene matches. The CDR3 is made up of 14 amino acids. Per the germline V gene, CDR1 is SGHTA and CDR2 is FQGNSA.